This record looks at one T cell receptor (beta chain) sequence and its context. The antigen is unknown. These data belong to a study of neoadjuvant anti-PD-1 for oral cavity cancer. Findings and limits, study-wide: Only a few patients per response group were TCR-analyzed; validation needed.

Germline V gives CDR1 WSHSY, CDR2 SAAADI. V was shortened by 0 bases and J by 5 bases, with 7 bases between the two germline ends. The CDR3 extends over 13 amino acids. Here immunoSEQ multiplex PCR was the method, and the copy in TCRdb shows in-frame clones only, minus some. This table holds about 14,000 clones, under 40% found once. This sample's time point: after neoadjuvant nivolumab, at surgical resection. Patients were newly diagnosed with stage II-IVA oral cavity squamous cell carcinoma without prior systemic or radiation treatment. The V call is TRBV10-2, the J call TRBJ1-2; D uncertain. Sequenced here: tumor tissue, sampled after nivolumab (anti-PD-1) treatment. This TCR came from a person aged 35-80 years with oral cavity squamous cell carcinoma. CDR3 coding DNA: TGCGCCAGCAGTGAGTCTATGGCTTATGGCTACACCTTC. Encoded protein: CASSESMAYGYTF.